The clone carrying this T cell receptor (beta chain) was picked up one time. Building the TCR beta libraries relied on iRepertoire HTBI primers, and CDR3 regions underwent Arm-PCR. Under the authors' procedure: Identification of gene segments yielded around 63 TRBV and 14 to 15 TRBJ across samples. TCRdb itself ran the multiplex PCR reads through MiXCR, one entry per CDR3 protein. The V and J calls, along with clone size, are taken from TCRdb and not from the paper's own processing. The table includes 250,000 to 300,000 distinct CDR3 sequences, about 17% detected once. These data originate in a study of regulatory T cells in long-lasting Graves disease. Time point denoted: newly diagnosed GD, antithyroid drugs for less than 3 months. RNA extracted from PBMCs served as the sequencing template. These data also formed part of another study, on T cells in Graves' hyperthyroidism and ophthalmopathy. As that report states: Graves' hyperthyroidism qualified as stable when ophthalmopathy did not progress within 18 months. With the HTBI primer set, the TCR CDR3 went through a first round of RT-PCR.

The sequenced sample was peripheral blood mononuclear cells (PBMCs), obtained at new diagnosis, from a patient treated with antithyroid drugs. The receptor's source is a young woman with Graves disease.

The CDR3 coding sequence is TGCAGTGCTGGATACCACGTGGGAGGGCCCGGAGAGACCCAGTACTTC. Amino acid sequence: CSAGYHVGGPGETQYF. This rearrangement joins TRBV20-1 to TRBJ2-5; TRBD2 matches at 7 bases. Trimming cost V 5 bases and J 4 bases; bases outside gene matches: 16. The CDR3 covers 16 residues. Germline values: CDR1 DFQATT, CDR2 SNEGSKA (reference sequence).